The rows below give T cell receptor beta chains drawn from one sample of a study of blood T cell repertoires in COVID-19. The table came from immunoSEQ multiplex PCR; TCRdb's copy has only in-frame clones and leaves some out. The sample gives 450,000 to 500,000 clones, approximately 83% of which show up once; approximately 2.9% is in the top ten. Sequences were obtained from peripheral blood. The receptors stem from a human donor in a cohort sampled during active COVID-19. Each CDR3 is given with its conserved first and last residue. A D gene is named only where the DNA matches it firmly. Only some rows state a clone size, as once, few, many or a class for expanded clones.

clone size: -
J gene: TRBJ2-5
D gene: TRBD2
V gene: TRBV7-9
CDR3 DNA: TGTGCCAGCAGCCCGGGGACTAGCGGGAGCGGGGAGACCCAGTACTTC
CDR3 protein: CASSPGTSGSGETQYF

clone size: -
J gene: TRBJ1-1
D gene: TRBD1
V gene: TRBV9
CDR3 DNA: TGTGCCAGCAGCGTTAGACAGGGCCTGGACACTGAAGCTTTCTTT
CDR3 protein: CASSVRQGLDTEAFF

clone size: once
J gene: TRBJ2-7
D gene: TRBD2
V gene: TRBV6-5
CDR3 DNA: TGTGCCAGCAGTTACGCTAGCGGGAGCTACGAGCAGTACTTC
CDR3 protein: CASSYASGSYEQYF

clone size: -
J gene: TRBJ1-5
D gene: TRBD1
V gene: TRBV19
CDR3 DNA: TGTGCCAGCACACCGGGACAGGGATATCAGCCCCAGCATTTT
CDR3 protein: CASTPGQGYQPQHF

clone size: -
J gene: TRBJ2-2
D gene: TRBD2
V gene: TRBV9
CDR3 DNA: TGTGCCAGCAGCGATAAGCGGGACGCAGCGAACACCGGGGAGCTGTTTTTT
CDR3 protein: CASSDKRDAANTGELFF

clone size: -
J gene: TRBJ1-1
D gene: -
V gene: TRBV19
CDR3 DNA: TGTGCCAGTAAATGGCAGGGACAGAACACTGAAGCTTTCTTT
CDR3 protein: CASKWQGQNTEAFF

clone size: -
J gene: TRBJ2-1
D gene: TRBD2
V gene: TRBV4-1
CDR3 DNA: TGCGCCAGCAGCCAAGCGGAGATAGCGGGAGTGTATGAGCAGTTCTTC
CDR3 protein: CASSQAEIAGVYEQFF

clone size: -
J gene: TRBJ2-5
D gene: TRBD2
V gene: TRBV28
CDR3 DNA: TGTGCCAGCGCCTTAGCGGGAGGTAGAGAGACCCAGTACTTC
CDR3 protein: CASALAGGRETQYF

clone size: -
J gene: TRBJ1-2
D gene: -
V gene: TRBV21-1
CDR3 DNA: TGTGCCAGCAGCTTGGATGGACCGTCCTCGGGGGGCTACACCTTC
CDR3 protein: CASSLDGPSSGGYTF

clone size: -
J gene: TRBJ2-7
D gene: -
V gene: TRBV12-3/TRBV12-4
CDR3 DNA: TGTGCCAGCAGTTCGGAGACAGGCTACGAGCAGTACTTC
CDR3 protein: CASSSETGYEQYF

clone size: -
J gene: TRBJ2-1
D gene: TRBD2
V gene: TRBV15
CDR3 DNA: TGTGCCACCGGCGGACTAGCGGTTAGCTCCTACAATGAGCAGTTCTTC
CDR3 protein: CATGGLAVSSYNEQFF

clone size: -
J gene: TRBJ2-7
D gene: TRBD2
V gene: TRBV28
CDR3 DNA: TGTGCCTCAATAGCGGGTCCCACGGGAGAGCAGTACTTC
CDR3 protein: CASIAGPTGEQYF

clone size: -
J gene: TRBJ2-3
D gene: TRBD1
V gene: TRBV12-5
CDR3 DNA: TGTGCTAGTGGCCGTGGACAGGGCGCAGATACGCAGTATTTT
CDR3 protein: CASGRGQGADTQYF

clone size: -
J gene: TRBJ2-7
D gene: -
V gene: TRBV2
CDR3 DNA: TGTGCCAGCAGTTATCAGGGGACGGGCTACGAGCAGTACTTC
CDR3 protein: CASSYQGTGYEQYF

clone size: -
J gene: TRBJ2-1
D gene: TRBD2
V gene: TRBV7-8
CDR3 DNA: TGTGCCAGCAGCTTAGCGCTAGCGGGTTCGTCTCAAAGAGACAATGAGCAGTTCTTC
CDR3 protein: CASSLALAGSSQRDNEQFF

clone size: -
J gene: TRBJ2-7
D gene: TRBD2
V gene: TRBV3-1/TRBV3-2
CDR3 DNA: TGTGCCAGCTGCCGGGGGGGTTCCTACGAGCAGTACTTC
CDR3 protein: CASCRGGSYEQYF

clone size: -
J gene: TRBJ2-1
D gene: TRBD2
V gene: TRBV15
CDR3 DNA: TGTGCCACCAGCAGAGTAAGGATGTTGACTAGCGGGGCTTCCTACAATGAGCAGTTCTTC
CDR3 protein: CATSRVRMLTSGASYNEQFF

clone size: -
J gene: TRBJ2-1
D gene: TRBD2
V gene: TRBV6-5
CDR3 DNA: TGTGCCAGCAGTTTCCTTAGCGGGAGGTGGAATGAGCAGTTCTTC
CDR3 protein: CASSFLSGRWNEQFF

clone size: -
J gene: TRBJ2-3
D gene: TRBD2
V gene: TRBV5-1
CDR3 DNA: TGCGCCAGCAGCTCGACTAGCGGGAGCACAGATACGCAGTATTTT
CDR3 protein: CASSSTSGSTDTQYF

clone size: -
J gene: TRBJ2-1
D gene: TRBD2
V gene: TRBV10-1
CDR3 DNA: TGCGCCAGCAGCCAGCGGGGTTCTCCCTACAATGAGCAGTTCTTC
CDR3 protein: CASSQRGSPYNEQFF

clone size: -
J gene: TRBJ2-7
D gene: -
V gene: TRBV27
CDR3 DNA: TGTGCCAGCAGTTTAAAGGGGAACTCCTACGAGCAGTACTTC
CDR3 protein: CASSLKGNSYEQYF

clone size: -
J gene: TRBJ1-2
D gene: -
V gene: TRBV5-6
CDR3 DNA: TGTGCCAGCAGCTTGTATGCCGGGGGAGATGGCTACACCTTC
CDR3 protein: CASSLYAGGDGYTF

clone size: once
J gene: TRBJ2-7
D gene: TRBD1
V gene: TRBV30
CDR3 DNA: TGTGCCTGGAGGAGTAATACAGGGGGCCCATACGAGCAGTACTTC
CDR3 protein: CAWRSNTGGPYEQYF

clone size: -
J gene: TRBJ2-1
D gene: -
V gene: TRBV6-4
CDR3 DNA: TGTGCCAGCAGGGGGGCTAGCTCTAGCTCCTACAATGAGCAGTTCTTC
CDR3 protein: CASRGASSSSYNEQFF

clone size: once
J gene: TRBJ1-1
D gene: -
V gene: TRBV9
CDR3 DNA: TGTGCCAGCAGCGGGAGCCTCCCTCAAGCTTTCTTT
CDR3 protein: CASSGSLPQAFF

clone size: -
J gene: TRBJ2-1
D gene: TRBD2
V gene: TRBV10-3
CDR3 DNA: TGTGCCATCAGTGAGCGGGTGGGACTAGCGGGAGGGCCCTCCTACAATGAGCAGTTCTTC
CDR3 protein: CAISERVGLAGGPSYNEQFF

clone size: once
J gene: TRBJ1-2
D gene: -
V gene: TRBV27
CDR3 DNA: TGTGCCAGCAGTTTAAATTCCAACCCCAACCTAGGTGGCTACACCTTC
CDR3 protein: CASSLNSNPNLGGYTF

clone size: -
J gene: TRBJ1-6
D gene: -
V gene: TRBV7-9
CDR3 DNA: TGTGCCAGCAGCCCCCGCTACGGGGATAATTCACCCCTCCACTTT
CDR3 protein: CASSPRYGDNSPLHF

clone size: -
J gene: TRBJ2-7
D gene: TRBD2
V gene: TRBV6-5
CDR3 DNA: TGTGCCAGCCGCGTCGGGGGGAGCTCCTACGAGCAGTACTTC
CDR3 protein: CASRVGGSSYEQYF

clone size: once
J gene: TRBJ2-7
D gene: -
V gene: TRBV6-5
CDR3 DNA: TGTGCCAGCAGTTACTCGGTAGGGGGCTACGAGCAGTACTTC
CDR3 protein: CASSYSVGGYEQYF

clone size: -
J gene: TRBJ2-1
D gene: -
V gene: TRBV7-3
CDR3 DNA: TGTGCCAGCAGCATTAGCGTCCACAATGAGCAGTTCTTC
CDR3 protein: CASSISVHNEQFF

clone size: -
J gene: TRBJ2-7
D gene: -
V gene: TRBV28
CDR3 DNA: TGTGCCAGCAGTTTCGGGCCCCATAGGACTCTCTCCTACGAGCAGTACTTC
CDR3 protein: CASSFGPHRTLSYEQYF

clone size: -
J gene: TRBJ1-2
D gene: -
V gene: TRBV6-6
CDR3 DNA: TGTGCCAGCAGAAGCGACGCGAGAGGCTACACCTTC
CDR3 protein: CASRSDARGYTF

clone size: -
J gene: TRBJ1-2
D gene: TRBD1
V gene: TRBV7-3
CDR3 DNA: TGTGCCAGCAGCGACCAGGGGACAGGGAGTCGGGGCTACACCTTC
CDR3 protein: CASSDQGTGSRGYTF

clone size: -
J gene: TRBJ2-7
D gene: -
V gene: TRBV7-2
CDR3 DNA: TGTGCCAGCAGCTTAGTACGCGGGAATGCCTACGAGCAGTACTTC
CDR3 protein: CASSLVRGNAYEQYF

clone size: -
J gene: TRBJ2-5
D gene: -
V gene: TRBV19
CDR3 DNA: TGTGCCAGTAACATTGGACAGTTCCAAGAGACCCAGTACTTC
CDR3 protein: CASNIGQFQETQYF

clone size: -
J gene: TRBJ2-3
D gene: -
V gene: TRBV28
CDR3 DNA: TGTGCCAGCAGTTTACGGCGGCCCACAGATACGCAGTATTTT
CDR3 protein: CASSLRRPTDTQYF

clone size: -
J gene: TRBJ2-1
D gene: -
V gene: TRBV7-2
CDR3 DNA: TGTGCCAGCAGCTTAGAACCCCTCGGGCGGGGTCCAAATGAGCAGTTCTTC
CDR3 protein: CASSLEPLGRGPNEQFF

clone size: -
J gene: TRBJ1-1
D gene: -
V gene: TRBV6-2/TRBV6-3
CDR3 DNA: TGTGCCAGCAGTGACGGAGGACGGAACCTTGAAGCTTTCTTT
CDR3 protein: CASSDGGRNLEAFF

clone size: -
J gene: TRBJ2-3
D gene: TRBD2
V gene: TRBV6-4
CDR3 DNA: TGTGCCAGCAGTCTTGAAGCGGGAGAAGTGAATACGCAGTATTTT
CDR3 protein: CASSLEAGEVNTQYF

clone size: once
J gene: TRBJ2-7
D gene: -
V gene: TRBV13
CDR3 DNA: TGTGCCAGCAGCGCGGGACGGATGTCCTACGAGCAGTACTTC
CDR3 protein: CASSAGRMSYEQYF

clone size: once
J gene: TRBJ1-1
D gene: -
V gene: TRBV29-1
CDR3 DNA: TGCAGCGTTGAGAGGGCGCAAGATGAAGCTTTCTTT
CDR3 protein: CSVERAQDEAFF

clone size: few
J gene: TRBJ2-4
D gene: -
V gene: TRBV7-2
CDR3 DNA: TGTGCCAGCAGCTCCCCGATGCAGGGTTCCACCAAAAACATTCAGTACTTC
CDR3 protein: CASSSPMQGSTKNIQYF

clone size: -
J gene: TRBJ2-7
D gene: TRBD1
V gene: TRBV14
CDR3 DNA: TGTGCCAGCAGCCACCGGGACAGGGCCCCCTACGAGCAGTACTTC
CDR3 protein: CASSHRDRAPYEQYF

clone size: -
J gene: TRBJ1-2
D gene: -
V gene: TRBV21-1
CDR3 DNA: TGTGCCAGCAGCTTTGAGCGGGGACAGGGCCCAAACTATGGCTACACCTTC
CDR3 protein: CASSFERGQGPNYGYTF

clone size: -
J gene: TRBJ2-7
D gene: TRBD2
V gene: TRBV6-5
CDR3 DNA: TGTGCCAGCAGGTCTAGCGGTTCATACGAGCAGTACTTC
CDR3 protein: CASRSSGSYEQYF

clone size: -
J gene: TRBJ1-2
D gene: -
V gene: TRBV29-1
CDR3 DNA: TGCAGCGCTTACGAGGGCGGGGACGTCGGTGGCTACACCTTC
CDR3 protein: CSAYEGGDVGGYTF

clone size: -
J gene: TRBJ1-2
D gene: -
V gene: TRBV12-5
CDR3 DNA: TGTGCTAGTGGTTTGGGGGCAGGACAGAACATCTATGGCTACACCTTC
CDR3 protein: CASGLGAGQNIYGYTF

clone size: -
J gene: TRBJ2-7
D gene: -
V gene: TRBV9
CDR3 DNA: TGTGCCAGCAGCGTAGCGCAGGGAGGTTCCTACGAGCAGTACTTC
CDR3 protein: CASSVAQGGSYEQYF

clone size: once
J gene: TRBJ2-1
D gene: TRBD2
V gene: TRBV14
CDR3 DNA: TGTGCCAGCAGCCAAGTAAAACTAGCGGGGTTCAATGAGCAGTTCTTC
CDR3 protein: CASSQVKLAGFNEQFF

clone size: -
J gene: TRBJ1-2
D gene: TRBD1
V gene: TRBV12-3/TRBV12-4
CDR3 DNA: TGTGCCAGCAGCTCGGGACAGAGGTATGGCTACACCTTC
CDR3 protein: CASSSGQRYGYTF

clone size: -
J gene: TRBJ1-2
D gene: -
V gene: TRBV25-1
CDR3 DNA: TGTGCCAGCAGTTACGGACTCTTTAACTATGGCTACACCTTC
CDR3 protein: CASSYGLFNYGYTF

clone size: -
J gene: TRBJ1-2
D gene: TRBD1
V gene: TRBV18
CDR3 DNA: TGTGCCAGCTCACCGGGGACAGGGGGAAACTATGGCTACACCTTC
CDR3 protein: CASSPGTGGNYGYTF

clone size: -
J gene: TRBJ2-1
D gene: -
V gene: TRBV11-2
CDR3 DNA: TGTGCCAGCAGCCGACTAGGGAGGTTCAATGAGCAGTTCTTC
CDR3 protein: CASSRLGRFNEQFF

clone size: -
J gene: TRBJ1-2
D gene: TRBD1
V gene: TRBV6-5
CDR3 DNA: TGTGCCAGCCGATTCCCCGACAGGGGCTATGGCTACACCTTC
CDR3 protein: CASRFPDRGYGYTF

clone size: -
J gene: TRBJ1-4
D gene: -
V gene: TRBV7-2
CDR3 DNA: TGTGCCAGCAGTTACTCGGGACAAAGTTTAACTAATGAAAAACTGTTTTTT
CDR3 protein: CASSYSGQSLTNEKLFF

clone size: -
J gene: TRBJ2-7
D gene: -
V gene: TRBV23-1
CDR3 DNA: TGCGCCAGCAGTCCACCGCGCTACTCCTACGAGCAGTACTTC
CDR3 protein: CASSPPRYSYEQYF

clone size: -
J gene: TRBJ2-4
D gene: -
V gene: TRBV20-1
CDR3 DNA: TGCAGTGCTAGTTTCGACGGAGCCCTAGCCAAAAACATTCAGTACTTC
CDR3 protein: CSASFDGALAKNIQYF

clone size: -
J gene: TRBJ2-1
D gene: TRBD2
V gene: TRBV9
CDR3 DNA: TGTGCCAGCAGCGTAGCTGGCGGGGGGTCCTACAATGAGCAGTTCTTC
CDR3 protein: CASSVAGGGSYNEQFF